This T cell receptor (beta chain) comes out of a study of T cells after yellow fever vaccination. At least ten counts were recorded for this clonotype. The V gene end was trimmed by 4 bases and the J gene end by 0 bases; junction bases not matched to a gene: 9. The CDR3 is 16 residues long. Per the germline V gene, CDR1 is MNHEY and CDR2 is SVGEGT. From the 5' RACE reads, TCRdb called clonotypes with MiXCR, one entry per CDR3 protein. This sample has over 300,000 distinct CDR3 sequences, with roughly 6.8% found just once. The chain joins TRBV6-2 or TRBV6-3 to TRBJ2-7, with 7 bases identical to TRBD2. Sequencing was performed on PBMCs, taken about 41 days after the first yellow fever vaccination. This TCR derives from a young man who received the YFV17D yellow fever vaccine. The CDR3 sequence: CASSSAPSGASYEQYF. The DNA of the CDR3 is TGTGCCAGCAGTTCCGCCCCAAGCGGGGCCTCCTACGAGCAGTACTTC.